This TCR beta chain was captured by sequencing in a study of shared clonotypes between healthy human individuals. Study-wide points: Sharing of clonotypes among donors was expected to vary with sequencing depth.

Trimming took 3 bases from V and 8 from J; bases not matched to a gene: 7. There are 16 residues in the CDR3. Germline V CDR1 and CDR2: MGHDK, SYGVNS. It was 300 ng DNA, 25,000 to 35,000 T cell genomes, that went into each replicate PCR of unsorted PBMC. In the original processing: Without quality scores, immunoSEQ junctional reads could not be filtered like full-length reads. Repertoires were generated with immunoSEQ multiplex PCR, while TCRdb's copy carries only in-frame clones and drops some. That table gives V, J and clone size, and the DNA gave D and trimming. This sample has fewer than 650,000 clones, with about 79% found just once. A word on this clone: Its antigen is unidentified.

The sample taken for sequencing was PBMCs. This TCR was recovered from a woman aged 40 to 49 in good health. Some clones in this sample may be carry-over from other donors' samples. The chain couples TRBV25-1 to TRBJ1-6; 10 bases map to TRBD1. CDR3 sequence: CASSDRDRGRDSPLHF. As DNA, the CDR3 is TGTGCCAGCAGTGACCGGGACAGGGGAAGGGATTCACCCCTCCACTTT.